Following are 5 T cell receptor beta chains from one sample sequenced in a study of CD8 T cells in Susac syndrome. RNA, at about 0.45 to 1 ug, was reverse transcribed with random hexamers. Each CDR3 protein is one row after TCRdb ran MiXCR on the immunoSEQ multiplex PCR reads. The table has some 190,000 distinct CDR3 sequences, approximately 94% seen once; the top ten hold 0.093%. The sequencing sample was made of CD4+ T cells from PBMCs. These receptors were obtained from a human donor with multiple sclerosis.

This rearrangement joins TRBV20-1 to TRBJ1-1; no reliable D call. Trimming took off 6 bases at V and 4 bases at J, with 18 bases between the two ends. The CDR3 runs to 14 residues. From germline, CDR1 is DFQATT and CDR2 SNEGSKA (reference sequence). The CDR3 region is CSATPTEAATEAFF. The CDR3 DNA sequence: TGCAGTGCCACCCCCACCGAGGCGGCCACTGAAGCTTTCTTT.

This clonotype was observed a few times. This chain uses TRBV5-1 with TRBJ1-2; 8 bases are shared with TRBD1. Germline V gene lookup returns CDR1 SGHRS and CDR2 YFSETQ. Unmatched junction bases numbered 4, after V lost 3 bases and J lost 6 bases. CDR3 length: 13 amino acids. The CDR3, as DNA: TGCGCCAGCAGCTCTCAGGGGGCGGATGGCTACACCTTC. Protein product: CASSSQGADGYTF.

The V and J genes are TRBV20-1 and TRBJ2-6; 9 bases match TRBD1. The CDR3 is 17 residues long. The germline V gene encodes CDR1 DFQATT and CDR2 SNEGSKA (reference sequence). Unmatched junction bases numbered 9, after V lost 6 bases and J lost 0 bases. For the CDR3, the DNA is TGCAGTGCCCAGGGACAGGGCACCCTCTCTGGGGCCAACGTCCTGACTTTC. It codes for CSAQGQGTLSGANVLTF.

The table lists this clonotype with a count of one. The DNA for the CDR3 is TGTGCCACCAGCAGAGATCGAGGGACAAGTTCTGGCTACACCTTC. Translated, it gives CATSRDRGTSSGYTF. The genes are TRBV15 and TRBJ1-2, with D perhaps TRBD1 (6 bases). This CDR3 region has 15 residues. Per the germline V gene, CDR1 is LNHNV and CDR2 is YYDKDF (reference sequence). The ends were cut back, 0 bases at V and 7 bases at J, with 15 bases in the middle.

This chain connects TRBV30 to TRBJ1-1; TRBD1 might be the D (6 bases). Between the trimmed V and J ends, which lost 4 bases and 7 bases, there was a span of 13 bases. This CDR3 comprises 12 residues. Germline V gene data show CDR1 as GTSNPN and CDR2 as SVGIG (reference sequence). CDR3 sequence reads: CAWTTGTLEAFF. The CDR3 DNA sequence: TGTGCCTGGACCACTGGGACACTTGAAGCTTTCTTT. The full variable domain, completed using reference TRBV30 and TRBJ1-1, is SQTIHQWPATLVQPVGSPLSLECTVEGTSNPNLYWYRQAAGRGLQLLFYSVGIGQISSEVPQNLSASRPQDRQFILSSKKLLLSDSGFYLCAWTTGTLEAFFGQGTRLTVV.